This TCR beta chain was sequenced in a study of blood T cells in healthy people across ages. On the study more broadly: About one barcoded beta molecule was captured per two T cells (by template switching).

The CDR3 sequence is 16 residues long. Germline V gene data show CDR1 as MGHRA and CDR2 as YSYEKL. The germline V and J ends were trimmed by 3 bases and 0 bases, with 12 bases remaining between them. There are a few counts of this clonotype. Through a sample-barcoded 5' primer and a J-beta primer mix, a second PCR was run for roughly 7 to 11 cycles. TCRdb re-called the 5' RACE reads through MiXCR, storing one row per CDR3 protein. The sample lists hundreds of thousands of distinct CDR3 sequences; roughly 21% were seen once. The V call is TRBV4-1, the J call TRBJ2-1; D not certain. This sequence was found in a man between 65 and 85 years old in good health. The source material was blood. DNA for the CDR3: TGCGCCAGCAGCCACGGGCACCAAAGCTCCTACAATGAGCAGTTCTTC. Its protein product is CASSHGHQSSYNEQFF.